This T cell receptor beta chain derives from a study of blood T cell repertoires in COVID-19. The germline CDR1 and CDR2 sequences are SQVTM and ANQGSEA. CDR3 length: 13 amino acids. Trimming removed 7 bases from V and 2 bases from J; junction bases left unmatched: 6. Generated by immunoSEQ multiplex PCR, the TCRdb table keeps only in-frame clones and is missing some. The sample records about 58,000 clones, 78% being singletons. This TCR came from a human donor in a cohort sampled during active COVID-19. V and J are TRBV29-1 and TRBJ2-7, with 9 nucleotides matching TRBD2. Input material: peripheral blood. The CDR3 reads CSGRLAEPYEQYF. Written as DNA, the CDR3 is TGCAGCGGTCGACTAGCGGAGCCCTACGAGCAGTACTTC.